The T cell receptor beta chain described here comes from a study of CD8+CD57+ T cells in acquired aplastic anemia. This clonotype was picked up a small number of times. Genomic DNA was employed as the template in profiling TCR beta VDJ and CDR3. TCRdb analysed the reads with MiXCR anew, one entry per CDR3 protein. Of around 190,000 distinct CDR3 sequences in the sample, approximately 50% are singletons; the top ten hold roughly 15%. Germline CDR1 SNHLY, CDR2 FYNNEI. The CDR3 is 13 amino acids. V was clipped by 6 bases and J by 6 bases, with 11 bases between them. The receptor comes from a human donor in good health, serving as a control. Sequencing was performed on sorted CD4+, CD8+, or CD8+CD57+ T cells (not recorded which) from PBMCs. The gene calls are TRBV2 and TRBJ1-4; a possible D gene is TRBD1 (5 bases). The CDR3 region has the DNA TGTGCCAGCAGCCTCTGGGGGGATGAAAAACTGTTTTTT. Protein product: CASSLWGDEKLFF.